The 12 T cell receptor beta chains below come from one sample, sequenced in a study of naive and memory T cell subsets. The beta constant-region primer was an equimolar mix of two oligonucleotides covering TRBC1 and TRBC2. Nested alpha and beta constant-region primers with the SP2 primer drove four PCR rounds on ligated cDNA. A single record per CDR3 protein comes from TCRdb applying MiXCR to the UMI-ligation and nested PCR reads. The sample consists of 95,000 to 150,000 distinct CDR3 sequences, roughly 32% of them appearing once. The sample comprised central memory CD4+ T cells from blood. Receptors were obtained from a human donor in good health.

V gene TRBV10-3 combines with J gene TRBJ2-3; 7 nucleotides match TRBD2. The length of the CDR3 is 13 residues. V shed 7 bases, J shed 1 base, and the junction held 2 bases outside the gene matches. Per the germline V gene, CDR1 is ENHRY and CDR2 is SYGVKD. CDR3 sequence: CAIMGGGTDTQYF. For the CDR3, the DNA is TGTGCCATCATGGGGGGGGGCACAGATACGCAGTATTTT.

There are a few counts of this clonotype. The V gene is TRBV30, the J gene TRBJ1-1, with 8 bases identical to TRBD1. Germline V gives CDR1 GTSNPN, CDR2 SVGIG (reference sequence). The CDR3 consists of 16 residues. J lost 0 bases, V lost 1 base, and 7 bases had no gene match. The CDR3 coding sequence is TGTGCCTGGAGTGGGGGGGAGACAGGGGTGAACACTGAAGCTTTCTTT. It is translated as CAWSGGETGVNTEAFF. The complete variable domain, with remaining parts taken from reference TRBV30 and TRBJ1-1, reads SQTIHQWPATLVQPVGSPLSLECTVEGTSNPNLYWYRQAAGRGLQLLFYSVGIGQISSEVPQNLSASRPQDRQFILSSKKLLLSDSGFYLCAWSGGETGVNTEAFFGQGTRLTVV.

In its sample, this clonotype was seen a few times. The chain recombines TRBV28 with TRBJ1-1, with D perhaps TRBD1 (5 bases). Between the trimmed V and J ends, which lost 3 bases and 0 bases, there was a span of 14 bases. The germline V gene encodes CDR1 MDHEN and CDR2 SYDVKM. The CDR3 is 16 residues long. Here the CDR3 reads CASSFSPGSMNTEAFF. The CDR3 DNA reads TGTGCCAGCAGTTTTAGTCCAGGGAGCATGAACACTGAAGCTTTCTTT.

Here the CDR3 DNA reads TGTGCCAGCAGCCGTCGGGACAGAAACAATGAGCAGTTCTTC. Its translation: CASSRRDRNNEQFF. The chain recombines TRBV7-9 with TRBJ2-1; TRBD1 aligns across 7 bases. The V and J ends lost 5 bases and 5 bases, in that order; junction bases with no gene match: 6. This CDR3 is 14 amino acids long. In germline, CDR1 is SEHNR, CDR2 FQNEAQ (reference sequence). Full variable domain (rest looked up from reference TRBV7-9 and TRBJ2-1): DTGVSQNPRHKITKRGQNVTFRCDPISEHNRLYWYRQTLGQGPEFLTYFQNEAQLEKSRLLSDRFSAERPKGSFSTLEIQRTEQGDSAMYLCASSRRDRNNEQFFGPGTRLTVL.

This clonotype was observed a few times. The V call is TRBV28, the J call TRBJ2-5; 7 bases line up with TRBD2. CDR3 length: 15 residues. Germline V CDR1 and CDR2: MDHEN, SYDVKM. V was clipped by 6 bases and J by 6 bases; unmatched bases: 13. CDR3 sequence (DNA): TGTGCCAGCAGCCACCGGAGCGGGGAGAAAAAGACCCAGTACTTC. Protein sequence: CASSHRSGEKKTQYF.

This chain joins TRBV11-2 and TRBJ1-1, with TRBD1 matching over 9 bases. V lost 5 bases to trimming and J lost 6 bases; unmatched junction nucleotides: 19. The CDR3 has 18 amino acids. Germline assignment: CDR1 SGHAT and CDR2 FQNNGV. CDR3 bases: TGTGCCAGCAGCCTTGCCGCCCGGACAGGGGACCGGCTCGCTGAAGCTTTCTTT. Protein product: CASSLAARTGDRLAEAFF.

The chain carries TRBV20-1 and TRBJ1-1, with a tentative D call TRBD1 (5 bases). The CDR3 spans 13 residues. Germline V gene lookup returns CDR1 DFQATT and CDR2 SNEGSKA (reference sequence). Trimming removed 5 bases from V and 1 base from J, with 11 bases in between. The CDR3 loop reads CSAARQTNTEAFF. CDR3 nucleotide sequence: TGCAGTGCTGCACGACAGACGAACACTGAAGCTTTCTTT.

Only a few counts were recorded for this clonotype. The rearrangement joins TRBV14 to TRBJ2-5; D may be TRBD2 (7 bases). From germline, CDR1 is SGHDN and CDR2 FVKESK. V lost 4 bases, J lost 3 bases, and 15 bases lay in between. The CDR3 sequence is 15 residues long. The CDR3 reads CASSPFGGRKETQYF. The CDR3 DNA follows: TGTGCCAGCAGCCCCTTCGGGGGGCGAAAAGAGACCCAGTACTTC.

This clonotype was seen a few times. The chain is built from TRBV6-5 and TRBJ2-7; 9 bases agree with TRBD2. CDR3 length: 15 residues. CDR1 is MNHEY and CDR2 is SVGAGI in the germline V gene. J lost 3 bases, V lost 5 bases, and 8 bases had no gene match. The CDR3, as DNA: TGTGCCAGCAGTCGCCTAAGCGGGAGGAACTACGAGCAGTACTTC. Translated: CASSRLSGRNYEQYF.

This clonotype came up a few times. The CDR3 spells CASSPQTSGLADTQYF. CDR3 DNA sequence: TGTGCCAGCAGCCCGCAGACTAGCGGATTGGCAGATACGCAGTATTTT. V gene TRBV7-6 combines with J gene TRBJ2-3; 9 bases map to TRBD2. Trimming removed 5 bases from V and 4 bases from J; junction bases left unmatched: 10. CDR3 length equals 16 residues. Germline loops: CDR1 SGHVS, CDR2 FNYEAQ.

Only a few counts were recorded for this clonotype. V is TRBV11-3 and J is TRBJ2-7; D is unresolved. CDR1 is SGHNT and CDR2 is YENEEA in the germline V gene. Trimming pared 3 bases from V and 6 bases from J, leaving 12 bases between. There are 13 residues in the CDR3. CDR3 protein: CASSFGPSTEQYF. The CDR3 bases are TGTGCCAGCAGCTTCGGACCCTCCACCGAGCAGTACTTC.

In this sample, this clonotype turned up a few times. The rearrangement uses TRBV5-1 and TRBJ1-4; D possibly corresponds to TRBD1 (6 bases). Germline V gene data show CDR1 as SGHRS and CDR2 as YFSETQ. With 0 bases removed from V and 5 bases from J, the gap between germline ends came to 8 bases. The CDR3 sequence is 14 residues long. The CDR3 coding sequence is TGCGCCAGCAGCTTGGGGACAGCAAATGAAAAACTGTTTTTT. Its translation: CASSLGTANEKLFF.